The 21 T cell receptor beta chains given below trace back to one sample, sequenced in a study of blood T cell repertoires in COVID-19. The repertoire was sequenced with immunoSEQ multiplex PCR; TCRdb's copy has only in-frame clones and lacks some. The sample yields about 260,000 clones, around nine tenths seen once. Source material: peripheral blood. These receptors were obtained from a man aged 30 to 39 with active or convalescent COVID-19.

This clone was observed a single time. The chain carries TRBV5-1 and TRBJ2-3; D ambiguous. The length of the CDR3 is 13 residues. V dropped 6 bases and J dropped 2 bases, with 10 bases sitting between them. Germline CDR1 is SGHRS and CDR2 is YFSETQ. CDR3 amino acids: CASTQQTTDTQYF. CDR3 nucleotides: TGCGCCAGCACCCAACAAACCACAGATACGCAGTATTTT.

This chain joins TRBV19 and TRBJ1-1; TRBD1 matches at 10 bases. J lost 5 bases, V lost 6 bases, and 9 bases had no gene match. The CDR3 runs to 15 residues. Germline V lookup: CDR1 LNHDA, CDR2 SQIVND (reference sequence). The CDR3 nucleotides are TGTGCCAGTAGAGGGGAGACAGGGGGCTGGACTGAAGCTTTCTTT. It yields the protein CASRGETGGWTEAFF.

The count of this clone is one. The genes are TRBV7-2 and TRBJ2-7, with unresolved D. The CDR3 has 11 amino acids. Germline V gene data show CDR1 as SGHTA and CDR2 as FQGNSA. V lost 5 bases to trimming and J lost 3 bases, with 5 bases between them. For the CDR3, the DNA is TGTGCCAGCAGCCCCGGCTACGAGCAGTACTTC. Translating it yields CASSPGYEQYF.

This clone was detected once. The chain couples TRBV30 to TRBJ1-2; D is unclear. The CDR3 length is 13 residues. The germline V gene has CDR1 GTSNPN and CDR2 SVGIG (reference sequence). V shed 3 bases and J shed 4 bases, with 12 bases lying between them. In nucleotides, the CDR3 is TGTGCCTGGAGGGGGAGGGATATCTATGGCTACACCTTC. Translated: CAWRGRDIYGYTF.

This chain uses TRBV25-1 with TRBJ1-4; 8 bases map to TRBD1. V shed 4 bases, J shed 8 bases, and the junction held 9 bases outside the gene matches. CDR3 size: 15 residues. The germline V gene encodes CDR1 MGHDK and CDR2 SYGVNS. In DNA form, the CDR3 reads TGTGCCAGCAGTGCGACAGGGGAGCTCCAGGAAAAACTGTTTTTT. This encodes CASSATGELQEKLFF.

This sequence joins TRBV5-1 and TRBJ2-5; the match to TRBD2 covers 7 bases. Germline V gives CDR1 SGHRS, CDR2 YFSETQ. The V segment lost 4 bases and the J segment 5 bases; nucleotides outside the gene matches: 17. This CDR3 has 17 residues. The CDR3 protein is CASSAIPGTTVGETQYF. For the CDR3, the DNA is TGCGCCAGCAGCGCCATCCCCGGGACTACAGTGGGGGAGACCCAGTACTTC.

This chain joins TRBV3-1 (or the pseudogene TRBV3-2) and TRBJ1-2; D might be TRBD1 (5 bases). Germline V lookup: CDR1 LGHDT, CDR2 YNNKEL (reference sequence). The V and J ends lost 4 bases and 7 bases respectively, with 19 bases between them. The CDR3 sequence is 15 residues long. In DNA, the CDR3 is TGTGCCAGCAGCCCTAACAGGTACCAAGGGGTTGGCTACACCTTC. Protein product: CASSPNRYQGVGYTF.

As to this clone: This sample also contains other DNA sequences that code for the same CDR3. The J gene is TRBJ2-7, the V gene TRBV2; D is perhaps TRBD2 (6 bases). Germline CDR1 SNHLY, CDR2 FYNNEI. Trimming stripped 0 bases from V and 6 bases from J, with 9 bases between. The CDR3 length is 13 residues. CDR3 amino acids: CASSEAPGGEQYF. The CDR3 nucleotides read TGTGCCAGCAGTGAAGCCCCCGGGGGCGAGCAGTACTTC.

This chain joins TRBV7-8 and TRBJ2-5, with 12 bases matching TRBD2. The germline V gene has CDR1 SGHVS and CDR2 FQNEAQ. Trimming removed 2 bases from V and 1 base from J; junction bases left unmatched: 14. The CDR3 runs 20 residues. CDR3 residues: CASSLSSRTSGASLQETQYF. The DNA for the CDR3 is TGTGCCAGCAGCTTAAGCAGTCGGACTAGCGGGGCGTCCCTCCAAGAGACCCAGTACTTC.

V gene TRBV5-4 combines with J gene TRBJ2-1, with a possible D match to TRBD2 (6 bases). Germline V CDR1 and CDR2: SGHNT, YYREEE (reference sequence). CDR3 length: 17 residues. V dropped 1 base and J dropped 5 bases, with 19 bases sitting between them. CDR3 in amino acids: CASSLPLGPRRDNEQFF. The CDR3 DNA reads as TGTGCCAGCAGCTTGCCCCTAGGGCCGAGGAGGGACAATGAGCAGTTCTTC.

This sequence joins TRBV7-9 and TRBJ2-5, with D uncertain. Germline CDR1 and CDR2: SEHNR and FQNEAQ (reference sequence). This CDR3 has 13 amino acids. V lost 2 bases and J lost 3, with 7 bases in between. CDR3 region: CASSLPREETQYF. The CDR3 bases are TGTGCCAGCAGCTTACCCCGGGAAGAGACCCAGTACTTC.

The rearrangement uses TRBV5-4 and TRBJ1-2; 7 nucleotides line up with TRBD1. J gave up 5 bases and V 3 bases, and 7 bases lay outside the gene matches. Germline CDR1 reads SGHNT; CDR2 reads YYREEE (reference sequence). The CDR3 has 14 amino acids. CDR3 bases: TGTGCCAGCAGCTCCGGGACAGATAGGTATGGCTACACCTTC. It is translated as CASSSGTDRYGYTF.

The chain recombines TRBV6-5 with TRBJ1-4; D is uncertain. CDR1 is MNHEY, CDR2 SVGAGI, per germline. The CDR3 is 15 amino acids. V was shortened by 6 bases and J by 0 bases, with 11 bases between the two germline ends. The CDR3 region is CASSLKAATNEKLFF. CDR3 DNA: TGTGCCAGCAGCCTAAAAGCTGCAACTAATGAAAAACTGTTTTTT.

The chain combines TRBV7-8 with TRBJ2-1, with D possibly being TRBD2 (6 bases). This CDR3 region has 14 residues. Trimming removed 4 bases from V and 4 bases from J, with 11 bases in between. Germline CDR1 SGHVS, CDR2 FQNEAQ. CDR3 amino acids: CASSYLAVYNEQFF. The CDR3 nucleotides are TGTGCCAGCAGCTATTTAGCGGTTTACAATGAGCAGTTCTTC.

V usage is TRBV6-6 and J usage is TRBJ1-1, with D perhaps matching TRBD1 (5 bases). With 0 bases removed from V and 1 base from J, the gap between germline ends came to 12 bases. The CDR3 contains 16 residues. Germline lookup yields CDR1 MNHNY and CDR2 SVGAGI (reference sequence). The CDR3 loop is CASSYSMAGPNTEAFF. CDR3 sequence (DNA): TGTGCCAGCAGTTACTCGATGGCAGGGCCGAACACTGAAGCTTTCTTT.

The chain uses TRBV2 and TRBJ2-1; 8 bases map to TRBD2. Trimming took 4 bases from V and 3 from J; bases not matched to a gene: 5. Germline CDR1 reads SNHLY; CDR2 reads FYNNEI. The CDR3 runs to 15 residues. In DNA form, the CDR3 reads TGTGCCAGCAGTGTGGTAGCGGGGATCTACAATGAGCAGTTCTTC. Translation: CASSVVAGIYNEQFF.

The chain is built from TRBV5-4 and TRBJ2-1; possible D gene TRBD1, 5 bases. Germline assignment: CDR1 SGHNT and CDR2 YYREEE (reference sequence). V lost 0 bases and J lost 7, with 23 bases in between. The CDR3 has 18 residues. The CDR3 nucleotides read TGTGCCAGCAGCTTGGAGGGTGGAACAGGATCATCACTAAATGAGCAGTTCTTC. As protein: CASSLEGGTGSSLNEQFF.

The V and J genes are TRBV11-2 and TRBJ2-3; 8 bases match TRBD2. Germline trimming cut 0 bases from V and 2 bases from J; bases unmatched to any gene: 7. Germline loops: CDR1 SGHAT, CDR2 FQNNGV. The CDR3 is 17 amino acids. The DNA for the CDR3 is TGTGCCAGCAGCTTAGACGGTCAGCGGGGGTACACAGATACGCAGTATTTT. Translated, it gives CASSLDGQRGYTDTQYF.

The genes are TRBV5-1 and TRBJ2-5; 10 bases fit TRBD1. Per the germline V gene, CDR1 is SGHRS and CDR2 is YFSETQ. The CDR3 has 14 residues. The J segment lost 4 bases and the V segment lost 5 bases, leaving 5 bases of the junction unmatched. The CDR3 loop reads CASSSGTGAETQYF. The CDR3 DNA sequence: TGCGCCAGCAGTTCCGGGACAGGGGCAGAGACCCAGTACTTC. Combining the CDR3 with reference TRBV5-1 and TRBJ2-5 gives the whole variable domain KAGVTQTPRYLIKTRGQQVTLSCSPISGHRSVSWYQQTPGQGLQFLFEYFSETQRNKGNFPGRFSGRQFSNSRSEMNVSTLELGDSALYLCASSSGTGAETQYFGPGTRLLVL.

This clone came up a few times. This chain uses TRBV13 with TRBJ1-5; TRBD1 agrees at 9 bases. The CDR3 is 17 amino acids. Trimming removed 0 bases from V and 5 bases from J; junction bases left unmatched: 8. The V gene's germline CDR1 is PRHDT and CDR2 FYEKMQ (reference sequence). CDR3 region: CASSLGADRGGDQPQHF. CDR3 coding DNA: TGTGCCAGCAGCTTAGGCGCGGACAGGGGTGGCGATCAGCCCCAGCATTTT.

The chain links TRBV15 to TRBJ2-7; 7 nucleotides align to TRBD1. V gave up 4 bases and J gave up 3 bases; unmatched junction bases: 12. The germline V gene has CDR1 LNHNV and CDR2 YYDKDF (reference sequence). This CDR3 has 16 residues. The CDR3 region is CATSKKPGQTYYEQYF. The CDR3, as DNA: TGTGCCACCAGCAAAAAACCGGGACAGACTTACTACGAGCAGTACTTC.